This is a list of T cell receptor beta chains from one sample in a study of T cells in Graves' hyperthyroidism and ophthalmopathy. TCRdb reanalysed the multiplex PCR reads using MiXCR and keeps one entry per CDR3 protein. The data show 200,000 to 250,000 distinct CDR3 sequences, with about a sixth seen just once and 40% to 65% held by the top ten. Sequencing input: blood. All receptors come from a woman aged 45-65 years with Graves' hyperthyroidism. CDR3s include the opening cysteine and the closing phenylalanine or tryptophan. D genes are given only for firm matches. The size of a clone is reported for some rows only, either as once, few or many, or as a class for expanded clones.

D gene,J gene,V gene,clone size,CDR3 length,CDR3 DNA,CDR3 protein
NA,TRBJ2-3,TRBV27,many,17,TGTGCCAGCAGCGGACTAGGTGGGGACACTAGCACAGATACGCAGTATTTT,CASSGLGGDTSTDTQYF
NA,TRBJ2-7,TRBV3-1,NA,15,TGTGCCAGCAGCCAAGGTTACTATGAGTCCTACGAGCGGTACTTC,CASSQGYYESYERYF
NA,TRBJ1-2,TRBV11-2,many,16,TGTGCCAGCAGCTTAGATCAGAAAGGTTTCAACTATGGCTACACCTTC,CASSLDQKGFNYGYTF
NA,TRBJ1-2,TRBV28,many,18,TGTGCCAGCAATTTAACATCATGGGCGCATCTCGGCGTCGTTGGCTACACCTTC,CASNLTSWAHLGVVGYTF
TRBD1,TRBJ2-5,TRBV24-1,once,16,TGTGCCACCAGTGAATTGGGACAGGGTTTCTCAGAGACCCAGTACTTC,CATSELGQGFSETQYF
NA,TRBJ1-3,TRBV19,NA,13,TGTGCCAGTAGTACCTACTCTGGAAACACCATATATTTT,CASSTYSGNTIYF
TRBD2,TRBJ2-1,TRBV7-9,many,15,TGTGCCAGCAGCTTTTTGAAGCGGGAGAGTAATGAGCAGTTCTTC,CASSFLKRESNEQFF
TRBD1,TRBJ2-1,TRBV11-3,few,15,TGTGCCAGCACCATAGGACAGGGCTACTACAATGAGCAGTTCTTC,CASTIGQGYYNEQFF
TRBD2,TRBJ2-5,TRBV5-1,many,13,TGCGCCAGCAGCGCGGGACTAGCGGGAGCTGGGGACTTC,CASSAGLAGAGDF
NA,TRBJ2-3,TRBV7-3,NA,16,TGTGCCAGCAGCTTAATCCCGGGCGGGACAACAGATACGCAGTATTTT,CASSLIPGGTTDTQYF
NA,TRBJ1-2,TRBV4-1,many,15,TGCGCCAGCAGCCCCACCCATCCTGACACGCTAGGCTACACCTTC,CASSPTHPDTLGYTF
NA,TRBJ2-7,TRBV28,many,13,TGTGCCAGCAGAGTTACAGCCTCCTACGAGCAGTACTTC,CASRVTASYEQYF
TRBD1,TRBJ1-1,TRBV6-2/TRBV6-3,NA,16,TGTGTCAGCAGTGCGATAGGGACAGCAGCGAACGCTGAAGCTTTCTTT,CVSSAIGTAANAEAFF